This T cell receptor (beta chain) emerged from a study of T cell repertoires in cytomegalovirus infection. The wider study: Public signatures in TCR beta pointed to CMV infection and matching HLA type.

TCRdb ran MiXCR on the reads and lists one entry per CDR3 protein. The sample contains roughly 310,000 distinct CDR3 sequences, roughly 15% of which appear only once. V was pared by 5 bases and J by 5 bases, with 1 base of the junction left unmatched. Germline V gene data show CDR1 as LGHNT and CDR2 as FRNRAP. The CDR3 has 13 amino acids. This clonotype was observed at least ten times. The V and J genes are TRBV12-5 and TRBJ1-5; 9 nucleotides agree with TRBD1. The sequenced sample consisted of PBMCs. This receptor was taken from a human donor in good health (CMV status not recorded). Some clones in this sample may be carry-over from other donors' samples. The CDR3 is CASGRQGDQPQHF. CDR3 nucleotides: TGTGCTAGTGGTAGACAGGGGGATCAGCCCCAGCATTTT. Supplemented by reference TRBV12-5 and TRBJ1-5, the full variable domain reads DARVTQTPRHKVTEMGQEVTMRCQPILGHNTVFWYRQTMMQGLELLAYFRNRAPLDDSGMPKDRFSAEMPDATLATLKIQPSEPRDSAVYFCASGRQGDQPQHFGDGTRLSIL.